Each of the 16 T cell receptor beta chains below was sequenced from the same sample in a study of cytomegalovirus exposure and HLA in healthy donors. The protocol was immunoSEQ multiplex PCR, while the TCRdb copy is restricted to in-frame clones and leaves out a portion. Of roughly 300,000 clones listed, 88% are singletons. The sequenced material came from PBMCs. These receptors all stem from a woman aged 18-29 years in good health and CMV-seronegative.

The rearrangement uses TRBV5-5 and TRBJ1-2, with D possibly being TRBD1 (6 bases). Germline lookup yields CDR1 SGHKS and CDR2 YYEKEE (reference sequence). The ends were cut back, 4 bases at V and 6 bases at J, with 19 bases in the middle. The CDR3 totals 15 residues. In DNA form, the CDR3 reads TGTGCCAGCAGCCCGGGGGGGCTCCGAAAGGATGGCTACACCTTC. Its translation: CASSPGGLRKDGYTF.

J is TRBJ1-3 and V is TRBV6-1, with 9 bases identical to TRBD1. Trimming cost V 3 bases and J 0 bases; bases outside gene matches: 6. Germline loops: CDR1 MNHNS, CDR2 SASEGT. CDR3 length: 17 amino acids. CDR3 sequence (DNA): TGTGCCAGCAGTGAGGGACAGGGCAGGGGCTCTGGAAACACCATATATTTT. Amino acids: CASSEGQGRGSGNTIYF.

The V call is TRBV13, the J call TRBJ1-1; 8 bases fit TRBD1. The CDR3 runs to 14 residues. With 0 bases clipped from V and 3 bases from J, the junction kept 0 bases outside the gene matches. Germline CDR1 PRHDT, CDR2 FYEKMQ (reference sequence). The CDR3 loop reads CASSLGQGDTEAFF. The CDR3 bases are TGTGCCAGCAGCTTAGGACAGGGGGACACTGAAGCTTTCTTT. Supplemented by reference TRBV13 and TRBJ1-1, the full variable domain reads AAGVIQSPRHLIKEKRETATLKCYPIPRHDTVYWYQQGPGQDPQFLISFYEKMQSDKGSIPDRFSAQQFSDYHSELNMSSLELGDSALYFCASSLGQGDTEAFFGQGTRLTVV.

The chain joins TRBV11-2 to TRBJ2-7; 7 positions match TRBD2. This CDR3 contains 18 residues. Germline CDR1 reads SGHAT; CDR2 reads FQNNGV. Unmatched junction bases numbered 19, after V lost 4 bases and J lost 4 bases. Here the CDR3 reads CASSSTTPAGAGWYEQYF. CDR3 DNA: TGTGCCAGCAGCTCCACAACCCCAGCCGGAGCGGGATGGTACGAGCAGTACTTC.

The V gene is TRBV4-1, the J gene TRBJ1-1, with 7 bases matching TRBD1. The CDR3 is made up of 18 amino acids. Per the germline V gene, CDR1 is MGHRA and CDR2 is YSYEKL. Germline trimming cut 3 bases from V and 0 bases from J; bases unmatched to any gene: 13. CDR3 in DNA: TGCGCCAGCAGCCACCTCTCGTATTCGACAGGGATGAACACTGAAGCTTTCTTT. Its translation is CASSHLSYSTGMNTEAFF.

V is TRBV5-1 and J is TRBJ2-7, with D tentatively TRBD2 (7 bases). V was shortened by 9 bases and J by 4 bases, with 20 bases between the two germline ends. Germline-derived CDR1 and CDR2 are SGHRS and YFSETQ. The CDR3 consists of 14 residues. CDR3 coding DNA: TGCGCCAACGACGGGAGGACAGCCTCGTACGAGCAGTACTTC. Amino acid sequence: CANDGRTASYEQYF.

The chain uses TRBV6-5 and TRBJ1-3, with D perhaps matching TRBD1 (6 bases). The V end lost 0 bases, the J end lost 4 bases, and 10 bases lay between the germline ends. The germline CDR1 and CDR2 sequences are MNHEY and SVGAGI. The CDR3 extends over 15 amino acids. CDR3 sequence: CASSYSGDIGNTIYF. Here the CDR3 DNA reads TGTGCCAGCAGTTACTCCGGGGACATAGGAAACACCATATATTTT.

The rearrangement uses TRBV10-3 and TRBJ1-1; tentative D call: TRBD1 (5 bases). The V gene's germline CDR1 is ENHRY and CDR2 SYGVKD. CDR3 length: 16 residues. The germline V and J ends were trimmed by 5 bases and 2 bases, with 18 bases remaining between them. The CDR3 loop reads CAISSPGQRPNTEAFF. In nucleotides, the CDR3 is TGTGCCATCAGTTCTCCAGGGCAGAGGCCAAACACTGAAGCTTTCTTT.

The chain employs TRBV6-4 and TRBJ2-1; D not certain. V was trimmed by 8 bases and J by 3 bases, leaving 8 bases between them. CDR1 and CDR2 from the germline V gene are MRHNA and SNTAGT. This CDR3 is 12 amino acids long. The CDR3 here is CASADHYNEQFF. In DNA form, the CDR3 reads TGTGCCAGCGCAGATCACTACAATGAGCAGTTCTTC.

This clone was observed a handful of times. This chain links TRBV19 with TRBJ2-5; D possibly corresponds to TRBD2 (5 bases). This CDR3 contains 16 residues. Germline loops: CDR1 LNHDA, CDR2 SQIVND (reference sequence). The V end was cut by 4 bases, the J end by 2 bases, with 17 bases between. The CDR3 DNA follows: TGTGCCAGTAGTAGAAAATCAGGACTGGGACAAGAGACCCAGTACTTC. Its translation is CASSRKSGLGQETQYF.

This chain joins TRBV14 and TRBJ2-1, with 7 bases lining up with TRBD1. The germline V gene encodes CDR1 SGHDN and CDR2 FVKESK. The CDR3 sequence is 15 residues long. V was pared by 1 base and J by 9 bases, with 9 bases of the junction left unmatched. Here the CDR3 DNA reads TGTGCCAGCAGCCAAGTAGGGGGCGCTGGGGGTGAGCAGTTCTTC. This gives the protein CASSQVGGAGGEQFF.

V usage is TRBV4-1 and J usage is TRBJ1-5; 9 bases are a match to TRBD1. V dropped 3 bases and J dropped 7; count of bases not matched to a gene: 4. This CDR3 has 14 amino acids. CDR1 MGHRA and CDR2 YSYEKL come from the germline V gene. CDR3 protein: CASSQGQGRQPQHF. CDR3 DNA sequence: TGCGCCAGCAGCCAGGGACAGGGTAGACAGCCCCAGCATTTT.

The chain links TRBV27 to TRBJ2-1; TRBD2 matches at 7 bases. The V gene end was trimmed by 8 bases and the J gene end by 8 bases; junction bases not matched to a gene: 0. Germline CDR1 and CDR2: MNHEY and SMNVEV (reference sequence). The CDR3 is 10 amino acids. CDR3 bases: TGTGCCAGCGGGGGGGATGAGCAGTTCTTC. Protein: CASGGDEQFF.

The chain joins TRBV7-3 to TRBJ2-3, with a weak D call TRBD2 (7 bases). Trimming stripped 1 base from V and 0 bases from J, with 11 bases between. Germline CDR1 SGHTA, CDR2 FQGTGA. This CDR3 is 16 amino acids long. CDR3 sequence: CASSLNGGGSTDTQYF. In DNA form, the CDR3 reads TGTGCCAGCAGCTTAAACGGCGGGGGCAGCACAGATACGCAGTATTTT.

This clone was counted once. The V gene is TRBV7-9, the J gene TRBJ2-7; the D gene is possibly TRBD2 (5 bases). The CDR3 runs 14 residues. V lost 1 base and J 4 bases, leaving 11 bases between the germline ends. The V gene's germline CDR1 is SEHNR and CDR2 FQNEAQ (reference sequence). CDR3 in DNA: TGTGCCAGCAGCTTAGATATATCGGGATACGAGCAGTACTTC. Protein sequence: CASSLDISGYEQYF.

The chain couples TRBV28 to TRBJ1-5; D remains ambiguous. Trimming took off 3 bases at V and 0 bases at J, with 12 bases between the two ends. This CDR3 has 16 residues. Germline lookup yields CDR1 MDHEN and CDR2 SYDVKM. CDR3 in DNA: TGTGCCAGCAGTTTGGTACAGAGTGATAGCAATCAGCCCCAGCATTTT. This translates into CASSLVQSDSNQPQHF. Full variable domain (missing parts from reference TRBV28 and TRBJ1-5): DVKVTQSSRYLVKRTGEKVFLECVQDMDHENMFWYRQDPGLGLRLIYFSYDVKMKEKGDIPEGYSVSREKKERFSLILESASTNQTSMYLCASSLVQSDSNQPQHFGDGTRLSIL.